Each of the 27 T cell receptor beta chains below was sequenced from the same sample in a study of PD-1 blockade in classical Hodgkin lymphoma. TCRdb's copy holds only in-frame clones and misses some; the assay was immunoSEQ multiplex PCR. The sample carries tens of thousands of clones, approximately 90% recorded once. Time point of the sample: newly diagnosed, previously untreated cHL patient sample. The specimen sequenced was peripheral blood mononuclear cells (PBMCs). These receptor sequences come from a human donor with classical Hodgkin lymphoma.

V and J are TRBV19 and TRBJ2-7; 11 nucleotides match TRBD2. Germline trimming cut 5 bases from V and 4 bases from J; bases unmatched to any gene: 10. The CDR3 sequence is 16 residues long. Germline values: CDR1 LNHDA, CDR2 SQIVND (reference sequence). The CDR3, as DNA: TGTGCCAGTAGTTCGCAAATAGCGGGAGGGAGTTACGAGCAGTACTTC. Translated, it gives CASSSQIAGGSYEQYF.

The gene calls are TRBV25-1 and TRBJ2-3, with D possibly being TRBD2 (6 bases). The CDR3 is 16 residues long. V shed 5 bases and J shed 1 base, with 16 bases lying between them. CDR1 and CDR2 from the germline V gene are MGHDK and SYGVNS. The CDR3 nucleotides are TGTGCCAGCAGTCCCCCCCCGGGGGAGGGCACAGATACGCAGTATTTT. Translated, it gives CASSPPPGEGTDTQYF.

The chain links TRBV11-2 to TRBJ1-1; 8 bases are a match to TRBD1. Germline CDR1 and CDR2: SGHAT and FQNNGV. There are 13 residues in the CDR3. With 5 bases clipped from V and 7 bases from J, the junction kept 6 bases outside the gene matches. Written as DNA, the CDR3 is TGTGCCAGCAGCCTGGACAGGGACATTGAAGCTTTCTTT. Its protein is CASSLDRDIEAFF.

This chain connects TRBV28 to TRBJ2-7; maybe TRBD1 (7 bases). The CDR3 extends over 15 amino acids. Germline V lookup: CDR1 MDHEN, CDR2 SYDVKM. With 3 bases removed from V and 1 base from J, the gap between germline ends came to 13 bases. The CDR3 DNA follows: TGTGCCAGCAGTTTCTGGCAGGGGGGTTCCTACGAGCAGTACTTC. Protein: CASSFWQGGSYEQYF.

The chain joins TRBV10-3 to TRBJ1-1; 7 nucleotides agree with TRBD1. Germline V gene sequence: CDR1 ENHRY, CDR2 SYGVKD. Trimming at V came to 6 bases and at J to 5 bases, leaving 9 bases not matched to a gene. This CDR3 is 14 amino acids long. The CDR3 is CAISDREERTEAFF. The CDR3 region has the DNA TGTGCCATCAGCGACAGGGAGGAAAGAACTGAAGCTTTCTTT.

The chain has TRBV7-3 and TRBJ1-1; no clear D gene. Germline CDR1 and CDR2: SGHTA and FQGTGA. The CDR3 is 13 residues long. Trimming took off 5 bases at V and 3 bases at J, with 10 bases between the two ends. The CDR3 DNA reads TGTGCCAGCAGCGAAAGGTGGGACACTGAAGCTTTCTTT. This translates into CASSERWDTEAFF.

The chain employs TRBV28 and TRBJ1-5; D unclear. CDR3 length: 15 amino acids. V lost 6 bases to trimming and J lost 5 bases, with 17 bases between them. CDR1 is MDHEN and CDR2 is SYDVKM in the germline V gene. CDR3 sequence: CASRSNDPADQPQHF. The CDR3 bases are TGTGCCAGCAGGAGTAACGATCCGGCGGATCAGCCCCAGCATTTT.

This sequence joins TRBV7-8 and TRBJ1-1; D ambiguous. The CDR3 contains 14 residues. Trimming shortened V by 2 bases and J by 3 bases, and 10 bases separated the two germline ends. Germline CDR1 SGHVS, CDR2 FQNEAQ. The CDR3 nucleotides read TGTGCCAGCAGCTTATTTGGGAGAGACACTGAAGCTTTCTTT. This gives the protein CASSLFGRDTEAFF.

The chain has TRBV5-1 and TRBJ2-6; D is undetermined. The V and J ends lost 0 bases and 0 bases respectively, with 10 bases between them. The V gene's germline CDR1 is SGHRS and CDR2 YFSETQ. The CDR3 consists of 17 residues. CDR3 DNA sequence: TGCGCCAGCAGCTTGGGGGGTATAGGCTCTGGGGCCAACGTCCTGACTTTC. Residues: CASSLGGIGSGANVLTF.

In this sample, this clone turned up once. V usage is TRBV7-3 and J usage is TRBJ2-6; 8 bases fit TRBD1. The CDR3 loop spans 16 amino acids. The germline V gene has CDR1 SGHTA and CDR2 FQGTGA. J gave up 9 bases and V 5 bases, and 12 bases lay outside the gene matches. CDR3: CASSLWTDRGDNVLTF. The CDR3 DNA reads as TGTGCCAGCAGCCTATGGACCGACAGGGGTGACAACGTCCTGACTTTC. The whole variable domain, filled in from reference TRBV7-3 and TRBJ2-6, reads GAGVSQTPSNKVTEKGKYVELRCDPISGHTALYWYRQSLGQGPEFLIYFQGTGAADDSGLPNDRFFAVRPEGSVSTLKIQRTERGDSAVYLCASSLWTDRGDNVLTFGAGSRLTVL.

J is TRBJ2-2 and V is TRBV30, with a tentative D call TRBD1 (6 bases). The germline gives CDR1 GTSNPN, CDR2 SVGIG (reference sequence). V lost 1 base, J lost 5 bases, and 8 bases lay in between. The CDR3 extends over 13 amino acids. CDR3 nucleotides: TGTGCCTGGAGTGCACAGGGTACCGGGGAGCTGTTTTTT. Protein sequence: CAWSAQGTGELFF.

J is TRBJ2-1 and V is TRBV7-6; 7 bases agree with TRBD1. Germline CDR1 reads SGHVS; CDR2 reads FNYEAQ. The CDR3 sequence is 14 residues long. The trim removed 3 bases at V and 9 bases at J, leaving 8 bases unmatched. For the CDR3, the DNA is TGTGCCAGCAGCTTTACAGGGGTCTACGGTGAGCAGTTCTTC. This codes for CASSFTGVYGEQFF.

The V and J genes are TRBV5-1 and TRBJ2-3; 16 bases are shared with TRBD2. The V and J ends lost 7 bases and 5 bases, in that order; junction bases with no gene match: 10. The CDR3 is 17 amino acids. Looked up from germline, CDR1 is SGHRS and CDR2 is YFSETQ. The CDR3 protein is CASGTGTSGRAGDTQYF. In DNA, the CDR3 is TGCGCCAGCGGAACCGGGACTAGCGGGAGGGCGGGAGATACGCAGTATTTT.

The rearrangement joins TRBV28 to TRBJ2-7; 7 bases are a match to TRBD2. Germline-derived CDR1 and CDR2 are MDHEN and SYDVKM. Trimming cost V 7 bases and J 2 bases; bases outside gene matches: 8. This CDR3 contains 14 residues. CDR3 nucleotides: TGTGCCAGCACCCGGGGAGGGGCGACCTACGAGCAGTACTTC. Translation: CASTRGGATYEQYF.

The rearrangement links TRBV5-4 to TRBJ2-3; TRBD2 matches 8 bases. The germline gives CDR1 SGHNT, CDR2 YYREEE (reference sequence). J gave up 1 base and V 0 bases, and 7 bases lay outside the gene matches. The CDR3 is made up of 17 amino acids. In nucleotides, the CDR3 is TGTGCCAGCAGCTTGGCCGGGTCACTAGCGGGCACAGATACGCAGTATTTT. It codes for CASSLAGSLAGTDTQYF.

The CDR3, as DNA: TGTGCCAGCAGCGTACAATCCCGAAACTACGGGGGGGGAAATGAGCAGTTCTTC. It specifies CASSVQSRNYGGGNEQFF. The J gene is TRBJ2-1, the V gene TRBV9; 8 positions agree with TRBD2. Germline V gene data show CDR1 as SGDLS and CDR2 as YYNGEE. The V segment lost 1 base and the J segment 7 bases; nucleotides outside the gene matches: 16. This CDR3 has 18 residues.

The rearrangement uses TRBV21-1 and TRBJ2-1; TRBD2 was called by the table and not checked on the DNA. TRBV21-1 is tagged as a pseudogene. The CDR3 extends over 13 amino acids. Here the CDR3 reads CASSKPGEHEQFF. DNA of the CDR3: TGTGCCAGCAGCAAACCGGGAGAGCATGAGCAGTTCTTC.

The rearrangement links TRBV5-8 to TRBJ2-7; D is unclear. The CDR3 is 14 amino acids. CDR1 SGHTS and CDR2 YDEGEE come from the germline V gene. Between the trimmed V and J ends, which lost 1 base and 3 bases, there was a span of 11 bases. The CDR3 here is CASSLHSVLYEQYF. CDR3 nucleotides: TGTGCCAGCAGCTTGCATTCAGTTCTCTACGAGCAGTACTTC. Combining the CDR3 with reference TRBV5-8 and TRBJ2-7 gives the whole variable domain EAGVTQSPTHLIKTRGQQATLRCSPISGHTSVYWYQQALGLGLQFLLWYDEGEERNRGNFPPRFSGRQFPNYSSELNVNALELEDSALYLCASSLHSVLYEQYFGPGTRLTVT.

Comment on this clone: Sequence at one end of the junction differs from germline and may be a read error. This chain connects TRBV5-1 to TRBJ2-7; 9 positions agree with TRBD1. The CDR3 loop spans 16 amino acids. Per the germline V gene, CDR1 is SGHRS and CDR2 is YFSETQ. The DNA of the CDR3 is TGTGCCAGCAGCTTGGTCGGGACAGGGTCGATCTACGAGCAGTACTTC. This codes for CASSLVGTGSIYEQYF.

This clone showed up just once. The V and J genes are TRBV9 and TRBJ2-1; a weak D match, TRBD2 (6 bases). Trimming left V 1 base short and J 3 bases short, with 14 bases between. The length of the CDR3 is 16 residues. The germline V gene has CDR1 SGDLS and CDR2 YYNGEE. The CDR3 protein is CASSVSSETIYNEQFF. CDR3 nucleotide sequence: TGTGCCAGCAGCGTATCTAGCGAGACCATCTACAATGAGCAGTTCTTC.

Notes on this clone: Other DNA sequences of this sample code for an identical CDR3. The chain links TRBV5-1 to TRBJ1-2; D is unclear. The germline gives CDR1 SGHRS, CDR2 YFSETQ. The V and J ends lost 4 bases and 1 base respectively, with 5 bases between them. This CDR3 has 12 residues. The CDR3 region is CASSLDNYGYTF. CDR3 DNA: TGCGCCAGCAGCCTGGATAACTATGGCTACACCTTC.

J is TRBJ2-4 and V is TRBV28; TRBD1 aligns across 12 bases. CDR3 length: 15 amino acids. V lost 5 bases and J lost 6; bases outside the gene matches: 5. Per the germline V gene, CDR1 is MDHEN and CDR2 is SYDVKM. CDR3 nucleotide sequence: TGTGCCAGCAGTCCGGGGACAGGGGGCTTAAACATTCAGTACTTC. Translated: CASSPGTGGLNIQYF.

This sequence joins TRBV5-1 and TRBJ2-3; 7 bases match TRBD2. V dropped 2 bases and J dropped 4; count of bases not matched to a gene: 7. The CDR3 length is 15 residues. CDR1 is SGHRS, CDR2 YFSETQ, per germline. CDR3: CASSFSGGAADTQYF. The DNA of the CDR3 is TGCGCCAGCAGCTTCTCGGGGGGAGCGGCAGATACGCAGTATTTT. The full variable domain, completed using reference TRBV5-1 and TRBJ2-3, is KAGVTQTPRYLIKTRGQQVTLSCSPISGHRSVSWYQQTPGQGLQFLFEYFSETQRNKGNFPGRFSGRQFSNSRSEMNVSTLELGDSALYLCASSFSGGAADTQYFGPGTRLTVL.

The chain employs TRBV7-2 and TRBJ2-3; TRBD2 is a possible D gene (5 bases). Germline CDR1 and CDR2: SGHTA and FQGNSA. The CDR3 length is 15 residues. The V end was cut by 4 bases, the J end by 6 bases, with 17 bases between. CDR3 amino acids: CASSSQATGWDTQYF. For the CDR3, the DNA is TGTGCCAGCAGCTCCCAGGCCACGGGGTGGGATACGCAGTATTTT.

The chain joins TRBV18 to TRBJ2-7; TRBD2 agrees at 10 bases. V shed 3 bases, J shed 4 bases, and the junction held 6 bases outside the gene matches. The CDR3 length is 15 residues. CDR1 and CDR2 (germline): KGHSH, LQKENI. CDR3 protein: CASSPLGTSVYEQYF. As DNA, the CDR3 is TGTGCCAGCTCACCTCTGGGGACTAGCGTTTACGAGCAGTACTTC.

The CDR3 sequence: CASSRGTLIPQETQYF. In nucleotides, the CDR3 is TGTGCCAGCAGCCGTGGGACGTTGATACCCCAAGAGACCCAGTACTTC. The chain links TRBV7-9 to TRBJ2-5; D may match TRBD1 or TRBD2 (5 bases each). The CDR3 contains 16 residues. Germline V CDR1 and CDR2: SEHNR, FQNEAQ (reference sequence). V was shortened by 5 bases and J by 1 base, with 17 bases between the two germline ends.

The rearrangement links TRBV9 to TRBJ2-3; D is possibly TRBD2 (5 bases). The CDR3 sequence is 15 residues long. The V end lost 0 bases, the J end lost 1 base, and 9 bases lay between the germline ends. The germline V gene has CDR1 SGDLS and CDR2 YYNGEE. DNA of the CDR3: TGTGCCAGCAGCGTAGTTGGAGGTGGCACAGATACGCAGTATTTT. This translates into CASSVVGGGTDTQYF.